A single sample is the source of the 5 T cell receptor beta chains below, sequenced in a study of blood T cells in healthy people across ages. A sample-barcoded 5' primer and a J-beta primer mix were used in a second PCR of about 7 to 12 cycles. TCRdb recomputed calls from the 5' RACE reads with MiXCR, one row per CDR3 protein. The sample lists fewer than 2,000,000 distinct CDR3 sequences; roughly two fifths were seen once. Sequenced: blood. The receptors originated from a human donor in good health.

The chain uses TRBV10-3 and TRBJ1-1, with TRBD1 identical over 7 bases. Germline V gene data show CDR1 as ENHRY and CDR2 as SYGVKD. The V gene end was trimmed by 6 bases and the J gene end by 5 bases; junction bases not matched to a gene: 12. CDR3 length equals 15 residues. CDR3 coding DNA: TGTGCCATCAGAACCTTGGACAGGTACGGAACTGAAGCTTTCTTT. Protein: CAIRTLDRYGTEAFF.

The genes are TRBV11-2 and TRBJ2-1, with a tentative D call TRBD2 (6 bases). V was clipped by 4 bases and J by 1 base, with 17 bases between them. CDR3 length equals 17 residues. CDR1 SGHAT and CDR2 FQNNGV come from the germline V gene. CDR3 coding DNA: TGTGCCAGCAGCTCCTGGCGGGGCGGGATATCCTACAATGAGCAGTTCTTC. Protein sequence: CASSSWRGGISYNEQFF.

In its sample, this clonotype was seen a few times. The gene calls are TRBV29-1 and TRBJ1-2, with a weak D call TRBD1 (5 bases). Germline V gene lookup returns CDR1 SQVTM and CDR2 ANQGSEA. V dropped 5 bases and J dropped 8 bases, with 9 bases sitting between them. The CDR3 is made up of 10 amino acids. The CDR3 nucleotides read TGCAGCGTTATTGAGGGGGGCTACACCTTC. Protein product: CSVIEGGYTF.

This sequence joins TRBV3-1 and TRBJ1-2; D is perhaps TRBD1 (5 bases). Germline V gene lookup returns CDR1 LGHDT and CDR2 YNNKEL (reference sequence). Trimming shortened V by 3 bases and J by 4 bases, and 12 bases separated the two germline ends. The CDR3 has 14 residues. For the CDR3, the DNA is TGTGCCAGCAGCCACCCAGGGAAGAGCTATGGCTACACCTTC. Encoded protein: CASSHPGKSYGYTF.

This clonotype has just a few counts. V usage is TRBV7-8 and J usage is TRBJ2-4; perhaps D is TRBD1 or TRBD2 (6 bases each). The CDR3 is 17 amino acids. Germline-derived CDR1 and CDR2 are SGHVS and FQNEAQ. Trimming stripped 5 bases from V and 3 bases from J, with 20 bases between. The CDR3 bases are TGTGCCAGCAGCGGCCCGGGGGCCCTCGCTGGCAAAAACATTCAGTACTTC. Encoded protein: CASSGPGALAGKNIQYF. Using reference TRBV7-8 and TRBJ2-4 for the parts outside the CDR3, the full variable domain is GAGVSQSPRYKVAKRGQDVALRCDPISGHVSLFWYQQALGQGPEFLTYFQNEAQLDKSGLPSDRFFAERPEGSVSTLKIQRTQQEDSAVYLCASSGPGALAGKNIQYFGAGTRLSVL.